This entry features one TCR beta chain sequence. The data derive from a study of cytomegalovirus exposure and HLA in healthy donors. CDR1 and CDR2 (germline): MGHDK, SYGVNS. V lost 3 bases, J lost 4 bases, and 1 base stayed unmatched. CDR3 size: 13 residues. Assay: immunoSEQ multiplex PCR; the TCRdb copy retains only in-frame clones and omits some. The sample lists more than 250,000 clones, around 86% seen once, with about 0.91% in the top ten. The TCR comes from a woman aged 18-29 years in good health and CMV-seronegative. The rearrangement links TRBV25-1 to TRBJ2-5; 8 nucleotides match TRBD1. Sequencing used PBMCs. CDR3 protein: CASSDRGLETQYF. The CDR3 DNA follows: TGTGCCAGCAGTGACAGGGGGCTAGAGACCCAGTACTTC.